This TCR beta chain was recovered during a study of T cells expressing NK-cell markers. The wider study: Investigators obtained TCR beta repertoires from sorted CD3+CD56+NKG2C+, CD3+CD56+NKG2C- and CD3+CD56-NKG2C+ T cells. Eight donors were sequenced, seven testing HCMV-seropositive and one testing seronegative. Study-wide results and limits: Dominant NKG2C+ clonotypes in five to seven donors made up roughly 1.0-7.5% of CD8+ T cells.

As the method of synthesis, 5'RACE template switching with UMIs yielded TCR beta cDNA. After re-calling the 5' RACE reads, TCRdb lists one entry per CDR3 protein, DNA absent. This sample contains 300,000 or so distinct CDR3 sequences. A note on this clonotype: Its cognate antigen is unknown.

The sequence derives from a woman aged 18 to 69 in good health. Sequences were obtained from blood T cells: a sorted CD56 or NKG2C T cell subset, CD4+ or CD8+ T cells, or bulk PBMC T cells (not recorded which).

This CDR3 is CASSYRQGTYTGELFF. The chain uses TRBV6-2 or TRBV6-3 and TRBJ2-2; the D gene TCRdb calls, TRBD1, cannot be checked with no DNA. The CDR3 sequence is 16 residues long. The germline V gene has CDR1 MNHEY and CDR2 SVGEGT.